The rows below give T cell receptor beta chains drawn from one sample of a study of post-analysis software for immune sequencing data. Each CDR3 protein is one row after TCRdb ran MiXCR on the PCR reads. The sample holds about half a million distinct CDR3 sequences; over 35% are singletons and the top ten take over 10%. The source material was blood. All receptors come from a girl under 18 with multiple sclerosis. Both conserved end residues are part of each CDR3. D genes are given only for firm matches. Size tells how often a clone was seen (once, few, many) or the class of an expanded clone, and some rows leave it out.

V gene	J gene	D gene	clone size	CDR3 DNA	CDR3 protein
TRBV2	TRBJ1-6	-	few	TGTGCCAGCAGAAAGCACGAAAATAATTCACCCCTCCACTTT	CASRKHENNSPLHF
TRBV7-2	TRBJ2-3	-	-	TGTGCCAGCAGCCCTCTGGGGGTCATCACAGATACGCAGTATTTT	CASSPLGVITDTQYF
TRBV7-9	TRBJ2-7	-	few	TGTGCCAGCAGCTTTCAGGTCTACGAGCAGTACTTC	CASSFQVYEQYF
TRBV29-1	TRBJ2-7	-	few	TGCAGCGTTGAAGAGAGTACAGGACCCTCTTATTCCTACGAGCAGTACTTC	CSVEESTGPSYSYEQYF
TRBV20-1	TRBJ2-1	TRBD2	few	TGCAGTGCTAGTAACCTAGCGGGGCTCGGGAGCGAGCAGTTCTTC	CSASNLAGLGSEQFF
TRBV9	TRBJ1-1	-	few	TGTGCCAGCAGCGTAGACCCGTCGCTCGACACTGAAGCTTTCTTT	CASSVDPSLDTEAFF
TRBV3-1	TRBJ2-5	TRBD2	-	TGTGCCAGCAGCCAAGATTGGCGGGAGCAGTACTTC	CASSQDWREQYF
TRBV7-3	TRBJ2-7	TRBD1	-	TGTGCCAGCAGCTTAAATGGGGCAGGGGGTGGCCTCGAGCAGTACTTC	CASSLNGAGGGLEQYF
TRBV6-5	TRBJ2-5	TRBD2	-	TGTGCCAGCAGTTACCCAACTAGCGGGAGGGGGGAGACCCAGTACTTC	CASSYPTSGRGETQYF
TRBV27	TRBJ2-7	-	-	TGTGCCAGCAGTTTAAAGACAGGAAGGCCCAGTGCGTACGAGCAGTACTTC	CASSLKTGRPSAYEQYF
TRBV6-6	TRBJ2-3	TRBD2	-	TGTGCCAGCAGGGGACTAGCGGGCGGCACAGATACGCAGTATTTT	CASRGLAGGTDTQYF
TRBV7-2	TRBJ2-1	-	-	TGTGCCAGCAGCTTAGGGGGGCCTAGAAGCTCCTACAATGAGCAGTTCTTC	CASSLGGPRSSYNEQFF
TRBV28	TRBJ1-4	-	once	TGTGCCAGCAGTTTAGGGGGTGAGGCAAATGAAAACCTGTTTTTT	CASSLGGEANENLFF
TRBV9	TRBJ2-5	TRBD1	few	TGTGCCAGCAGCGTAGAGGGACAGGGGGGTGAGACCCAGTACTTC	CASSVEGQGGETQYF
TRBV30	TRBJ1-5	-	-	TGTGCCTGGAGTAAGAAAAGGAGTCAGCCCCAGCATTTT	CAWSKKRSQPQHF
TRBV27	TRBJ2-7	TRBD1	-	TGTGCCAGCAGTCTGGGACAGGACACCTACGAGCAGTACTTC	CASSLGQDTYEQYF
TRBV2	TRBJ1-1	-	-	TGTGCCAGCAGTGAAGGGGAGGGAAACACTGAAGCTTTCTTT	CASSEGEGNTEAFF
TRBV20-1	TRBJ2-3	TRBD2	few	TGCAGTGCTAAAGGGGACTTAGCGGGGTGGGATACGCAGTATTTT	CSAKGDLAGWDTQYF
TRBV6-6	TRBJ2-1	TRBD1	-	TGTGCCAGCAGCCAAGGGACAGAATACAATGAGCAGTTCTTC	CASSQGTEYNEQFF
TRBV20-1	TRBJ2-5	TRBD1	few	TGCAGTGCTAGAGCTTCGGACAGGGGTGAGGTAGAGACCCAGTACTTC	CSARASDRGEVETQYF
TRBV12-3/TRBV12-4	TRBJ2-1	TRBD1	-	TGTGCCAGCAGCCCCGGGACAGGTTACAATGAGCAGTTCTTC	CASSPGTGYNEQFF
TRBV10-3	TRBJ2-1	TRBD1	-	TGTGCCATCAGTGTTAGGGCGGGACAGGAAGATAATGAGCAGTTCTTC	CAISVRAGQEDNEQFF
TRBV6-4	TRBJ2-3	-	few	TGTGCCAGCAGTGACGAGGGAGGAGGAGATACGCAGTATTTT	CASSDEGGGDTQYF
TRBV7-2	TRBJ1-2	-	-	TGTGCCAGCAGCCAAAGGGACTATGGCTACACCTTC	CASSQRDYGYTF
TRBV4-1	TRBJ1-2	TRBD1	-	TGCGCCAGCAGCCAAGACCCTAAACGGACAGGGGGCAGTAACTATGGCTACACCTTC	CASSQDPKRTGGSNYGYTF
TRBV3-1	TRBJ2-7	TRBD2	-	TGTGCCAGCAGCCAAGATCATCCAGCGGGGTCCTACGAGCAGTACTTC	CASSQDHPAGSYEQYF
TRBV6-1	TRBJ2-2	-	-	TGTGCCAGCAGTGAATGGGAGGCCGGGGAGCTGTTTTTT	CASSEWEAGELFF
TRBV24-1	TRBJ2-1	TRBD1	-	TGTGCCACCCAAGGGGCCGACAGGGGAGGTTACAATGAGCAGTTCTTC	CATQGADRGGYNEQFF
TRBV12-3/TRBV12-4	TRBJ2-1	-	-	TGTGCCAGCAGTCCATCTGGTAAGGCAGGTCAGTTCTTC	CASSPSGKAGQFF
TRBV9	TRBJ2-3	TRBD1	once	TGTGCCAGCAGCGTAAGAGGGGGCAGTCCAGATACGCAGTATTTT	CASSVRGGSPDTQYF
TRBV28	TRBJ1-6	-	-	TGTGCCAGCGGGAAGGGGAGGCTCTTCTCACCCCTCCACTTT	CASGKGRLFSPLHF
TRBV4-3	TRBJ2-7	-	-	TGCGCCAGCAGCTATAACGCAGGGTACTTC	CASSYNAGYF
TRBV3-1	TRBJ1-6	-	-	TGTGCCAGCAGCCAAGTTCCGGGACCCTATAATTCACCCCTCCACTTT	CASSQVPGPYNSPLHF
TRBV4-3	TRBJ2-7	TRBD2	-	TGCGCCAGCAGCCACGGAGCGGGAGGCTACGAGCAGTACTTC	CASSHGAGGYEQYF
TRBV21-1	TRBJ2-7	-	once	TGTGCCAGCAGCAAAGGGGGGGACAGTTCCTCCTACGAGCAGTACTTC	CASSKGGDSSSYEQYF
TRBV7-3	TRBJ2-7	-	few	TGTGCCAGCAGCTTCGGGCAGTCCGAGCAGTACTTC	CASSFGQSEQYF
TRBV28	TRBJ1-2	TRBD1	-	TGTGCCAGCAGTTCCCGGGACAGGGGGCCCTATGGCTACACCTTC	CASSSRDRGPYGYTF
TRBV7-2	TRBJ2-7	-	-	TGTGCCAGCAGCTTAGCCCAGTTTCCCTCCTACGAGCAGTACTTC	CASSLAQFPSYEQYF
TRBV24-1	TRBJ1-2	-	few	TGTGCCACCAGTGACACTAACTATGGCTACACCTTC	CATSDTNYGYTF
TRBV7-2	TRBJ1-1	-	-	TGTGCCAGCAGCGACCTCAGGGTGAACACTGAAGCTTTCTTT	CASSDLRVNTEAFF
TRBV29-1	TRBJ2-5	TRBD2	-	TGCAGCGTTGACCGGACTAGCGGGACGCAAGAGACCCAGTACTTC	CSVDRTSGTQETQYF
TRBV9	TRBJ2-1	TRBD2	-	TGTGCCAGCAGCGTAGCACCTCCTAGCGGCGGGATAAATGAGCAGTTCTTC	CASSVAPPSGGINEQFF
TRBV25-1	TRBJ1-6	TRBD1	-	TGTGCCAGCAGTGAATATGCCGGACAGGGGGCCTATAATTCACCCCTCCACTTT	CASSEYAGQGAYNSPLHF
TRBV20-1	TRBJ2-5	-	-	TGCAGTGCTAGCCGACGAAGACCAGAGACCCAGTACTTC	CSASRRRPETQYF
TRBV5-1	TRBJ2-7	-	-	TGCGCCAGCAGAATAAGCGACTACGAGCAGTACTTC	CASRISDYEQYF